This T cell receptor (beta chain) was identified in a study of blood T cells in healthy people across ages. Study results and caveats: Donor CMV infection status was unknown, possibly confounding age-related changes in expanded clonotypes.

The authors ran a second PCR of 7 to 11 cycles using a sample-barcoded 5' primer and a J-beta primer mix. Each cDNA molecule carried a tag from a template-switch adaptor that contained 12 random nucleotides. MiXCR, applied by TCRdb to the 5' RACE reads, yields one record per CDR3 protein. The table lists fewer than 900,000 distinct CDR3 sequences, 40% to 45% of them singletons. Germline assignment: CDR1 MGHDK and CDR2 SYGVNS. This CDR3 comprises 16 residues. The ends lost 5 bases at V and 2 bases at J; junction bases unmatched: 9. This clonotype was seen a handful of times. Its antigen is not identified.

The J gene is TRBJ2-3, the V gene TRBV25-1; the match to TRBD2 covers 8 bases. Source material: blood. This receptor was obtained from a woman aged 60-75 years in good health. CDR3 in DNA: TGTGCCAGCAGTAACCAACTAGCGGATATCACAGATACGCAGTATTTT. Translating gives CASSNQLADITDTQYF.